The 15 T cell receptor beta chains reported below all come from one sample, sequenced in a study of T cell changes during pregnancy in multiple sclerosis. Sequencing used immunoSEQ multiplex PCR; TCRdb keeps in-frame clones, though not all of them. This table has roughly 26,000 clones, about 88% appearing once. This sample comprised CD8+ T cells from peripheral blood mononuclear cells, obtained in the second trimester of pregnancy. These receptors originate from a female donor with multiple sclerosis, enrolled in a pregnancy study.

CDR3 amino acids: CASSPPMAGVFDEQFF. The CDR3 nucleotides read TGTGCCAGCAGCCCCCCCATGGCGGGAGTTTTCGATGAGCAGTTCTTC. V is TRBV9 and J is TRBJ2-1, with 7 bases identical to TRBD2. V dropped 4 bases and J dropped 8; count of bases not matched to a gene: 15. The CDR3 consists of 16 residues. Germline assignment: CDR1 SGDLS and CDR2 YYNGEE.

This clone has just one count. The chain uses TRBV7-2 and TRBJ2-7; possibly TRBD1 for D (5 bases). CDR1 SGHTA and CDR2 FQGNSA come from the germline V gene. The CDR3 totals 17 residues. With 1 base removed from V and 2 bases from J, the gap between germline ends came to 18 bases. Written as DNA, the CDR3 is TGTGCCAGCAGCTTAGGAGAGTTCAGGGCACAGCCCTACGAGCAGTACTTC. This translates into CASSLGEFRAQPYEQYF. Together with reference TRBV7-2 and TRBJ2-7, the CDR3 gives the full variable domain: GAGVSQSPSNKVTEKGKDVELRCDPISGHTALYWYRQSLGQGLEFLIYFQGNSAPDKSGLPSDRFSAERTGGSVSTLTIQRTQQEDSAVYLCASSLGEFRAQPYEQYFGPGTRLTVT.

The chain employs TRBV7-8 and TRBJ2-7, with 9 bases fitting TRBD1. Germline lookup yields CDR1 SGHVS and CDR2 FQNEAQ. This CDR3 region has 15 residues. With 0 bases clipped from V and 2 bases from J, the junction kept 2 bases outside the gene matches. CDR3 sequence: CASSLAGTGTYEQYF. In DNA form, the CDR3 reads TGTGCCAGCAGCTTAGCGGGGACAGGGACCTACGAGCAGTACTTC.

The chain recombines TRBV30 with TRBJ1-5; D perhaps matches TRBD1 (6 bases). V lost 1 base, J lost 4 bases, and 11 bases lay in between. The CDR3 is made up of 14 amino acids. Per germline, CDR1 GTSNPN and CDR2 SVGIG (reference sequence). The CDR3 coding sequence is TGTGCCTGGAGTGAGGGGGGGGGAAATCAGCCCCAGCATTTT. Translating gives CAWSEGGGNQPQHF.

This clone occurred once. The chain recombines TRBV19 with TRBJ1-1; D gene unclear. The CDR3 runs to 15 residues. V lost 3 bases, J lost 2 bases, and 13 bases lay in between. Looked up from germline, CDR1 is LNHDA and CDR2 is SQIVND (reference sequence). The CDR3 bases are TGTGCCAGTAGTATGGGAGCGGGCCTAAACACTGAAGCTTTCTTT. Translating gives CASSMGAGLNTEAFF.

The chain employs TRBV4-1 and TRBJ2-5; 9 bases are shared with TRBD1. The CDR3 length is 17 residues. Losses at the gene ends were 4 bases for V and 4 bases for J; bases not matched to a gene: 13. Germline V gives CDR1 MGHRA, CDR2 YSYEKL. The CDR3: CASSLKPRDRVLETQYF. The CDR3 DNA reads as TGCGCCAGCAGCCTCAAACCCCGGGACAGGGTACTAGAGACCCAGTACTTC.

This sequence joins TRBV10-3 and TRBJ2-7; 7 bases line up with TRBD2. This CDR3 has 13 amino acids. V lost 6 bases, J lost 3 bases, and 5 bases stayed unmatched. The germline gives CDR1 ENHRY, CDR2 SYGVKD. CDR3 nucleotide sequence: TGTGCCATCAGGGGGGGGATAGACTACGAGCAGTACTTC. Amino acids: CAIRGGIDYEQYF.

Only a few counts were recorded for this clone. CDR3 sequence (DNA): TGTGCCAGCAGTGACGGGACTAGCGGGGGGGGTGAGCAGTTCTTC. Translated, it gives CASSDGTSGGGEQFF. V gene TRBV6-4 combines with J gene TRBJ2-1; 16 positions match TRBD2. The CDR3 runs 15 residues. J was trimmed by 9 bases and V by 2 bases; bases with no gene match: 1. The germline V gene has CDR1 MRHNA and CDR2 SNTAGT.

The V call is TRBV19, the J call TRBJ2-7, with 10 bases fitting TRBD1. The CDR3 consists of 17 residues. Per germline, CDR1 LNHDA and CDR2 SQIVND (reference sequence). V gave up 3 bases and J gave up 0 bases; unmatched junction bases: 8. CDR3 loop: CASSIQGTGDHSYEQYF. CDR3 DNA sequence: TGTGCCAGTAGTATCCAAGGGACAGGGGATCACTCCTACGAGCAGTACTTC.

Points on this clone: The junction departs from the called germline gene at one end, perhaps through a read error. The chain combines TRBV5-1 with TRBJ2-7; perhaps TRBD1 as D (6 bases). Germline-derived CDR1 and CDR2 are SGHRS and YFSETQ. The CDR3 loop spans 14 amino acids. The CDR3 DNA follows: TGCGCCAGCAGCCCCACAGGGTCCTCCGACGAGCAGTACTTC. Translating gives CASSPTGSSDEQYF.

The chain joins TRBV7-8 to TRBJ1-2; possibly TRBD1 for D (5 bases). Trimming took off 0 bases at V and 4 bases at J, with 12 bases between the two ends. The germline V gene has CDR1 SGHVS and CDR2 FQNEAQ. The CDR3 length is 15 residues. The CDR3 reads CASSLAQGMGYGYTF. CDR3 DNA sequence: TGTGCCAGCAGCTTAGCGCAGGGTATGGGCTATGGCTACACCTTC.

The CDR3: CASSKERRNYGYTF. The DNA of the CDR3 is TGTGCCAGCAGCAAGGAACGGCGGAACTATGGCTACACCTTC. V gene TRBV6-5 combines with J gene TRBJ1-2; the D is unclear. Per germline, CDR1 MNHEY and CDR2 SVGAGI. The CDR3 totals 14 residues. V lost 6 bases and J lost 2, with 13 bases in between.

The DNA for the CDR3 is TGTGCCAGTCCTCGGATTCGGCGGGTGATACAACTAAATGAGCAGTTCTTC. Encoded protein: CASPRIRRVIQLNEQFF. The chain uses TRBV19 and TRBJ2-1; tentative D call: TRBD2 (5 bases). The CDR3 runs 17 residues. CDR1 LNHDA and CDR2 SQIVND come from the germline V gene (reference sequence). The V end was cut by 8 bases, the J end by 7 bases, with 27 bases between.

This clone has just a few counts. J is TRBJ2-7 and V is TRBV7-9; TRBD2 agrees at 8 bases. Unmatched junction bases numbered 6, after V lost 5 bases and J lost 0 bases. The CDR3 contains 15 residues. Germline V gives CDR1 SEHNR, CDR2 FQNEAQ (reference sequence). CDR3 DNA: TGTGCCAGCAGCCCGCGGGGGGACTACTCCTACGAGCAGTACTTC. It specifies CASSPRGDYSYEQYF.

To note about this clone: Relative to the germline gene, one junction end is altered; a read error may explain this. This chain joins TRBV7-7 and TRBJ2-1; 10 nucleotides line up with TRBD1. Germline CDR1 is SSHAT and CDR2 is FNYEAQ (reference sequence). The CDR3 is 13 residues long. DNA of the CDR3: TGTGCTAGCAGCTTCGGGACAGGGGATGAGCAGTTCTTC. Translation gives CASSFGTGDEQFF.